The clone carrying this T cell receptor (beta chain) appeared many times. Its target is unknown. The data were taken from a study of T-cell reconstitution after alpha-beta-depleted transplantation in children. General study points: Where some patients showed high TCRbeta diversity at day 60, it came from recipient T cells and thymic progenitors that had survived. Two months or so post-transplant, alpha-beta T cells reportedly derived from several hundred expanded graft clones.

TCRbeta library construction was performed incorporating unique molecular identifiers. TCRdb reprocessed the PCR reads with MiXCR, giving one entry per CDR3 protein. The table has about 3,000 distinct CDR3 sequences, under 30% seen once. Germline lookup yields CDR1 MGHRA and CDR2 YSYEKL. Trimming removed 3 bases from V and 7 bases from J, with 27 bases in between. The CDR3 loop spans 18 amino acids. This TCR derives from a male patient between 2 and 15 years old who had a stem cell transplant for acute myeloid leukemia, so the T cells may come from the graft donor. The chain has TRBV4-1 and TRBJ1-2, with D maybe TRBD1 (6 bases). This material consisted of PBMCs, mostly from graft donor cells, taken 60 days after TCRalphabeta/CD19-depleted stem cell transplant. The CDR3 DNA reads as TGCGCCAGCAGCCAGGCCATAAACAGGGACCTCCCTCTCGGTGGCTACACCTTC. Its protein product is CASSQAINRDLPLGGYTF.